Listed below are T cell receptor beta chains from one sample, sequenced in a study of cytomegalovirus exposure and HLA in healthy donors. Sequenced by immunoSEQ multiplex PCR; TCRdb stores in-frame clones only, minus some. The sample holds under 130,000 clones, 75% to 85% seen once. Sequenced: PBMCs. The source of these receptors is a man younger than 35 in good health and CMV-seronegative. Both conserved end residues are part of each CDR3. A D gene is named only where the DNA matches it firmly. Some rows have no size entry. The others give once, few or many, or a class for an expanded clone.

CDR3 protein: CAISDGRGFGANVLTF; CDR3 DNA: TGTGCCATCAGTGACGGCAGGGGCTTTGGGGCCAACGTCCTGACTTTC; V gene: TRBV10-3; D gene: .; J gene: TRBJ2-6; clone size: .; CDR3 length: 16
CDR3 protein: CAWSGQGAISPLHF; CDR3 DNA: TGTGCCTGGAGTGGTCAGGGGGCTATTTCACCCCTCCACTTT; V gene: TRBV30; D gene: TRBD1; J gene: TRBJ1-6; clone size: .; CDR3 length: 14
CDR3 protein: CAWSHNYEQYF; CDR3 DNA: TGTGCCTGGAGTCACAACTACGAGCAGTACTTC; V gene: TRBV30; D gene: .; J gene: TRBJ2-7; clone size: .; CDR3 length: 11
CDR3 protein: CASRAGTSSYNEQFF; CDR3 DNA: TGTGCCAGCAGAGCCGGGACTAGCAGTTACAATGAGCAGTTCTTC; V gene: TRBV7-2; D gene: TRBD2; J gene: TRBJ2-1; clone size: .; CDR3 length: 15
CDR3 protein: CSVERTGTGWAGELFF; CDR3 DNA: TGCAGCGTTGAACGAACTGGGACAGGATGGGCCGGGGAGCTGTTTTTT; V gene: TRBV29-1; D gene: TRBD1; J gene: TRBJ2-2; clone size: .; CDR3 length: 16
CDR3 protein: CASSPGQGWSPLHF; CDR3 DNA: TGTGCCAGCAGCCCAGGGCAGGGTTGGTCACCCCTCCACTTT; V gene: TRBV7-9; D gene: .; J gene: TRBJ1-6; clone size: .; CDR3 length: 14
CDR3 protein: CASSIRTANTGELFF; CDR3 DNA: TGTGCCAGCAGCATCCGGACAGCGAACACCGGGGAGCTGTTTTTT; V gene: TRBV9; D gene: .; J gene: TRBJ2-2; clone size: .; CDR3 length: 15
CDR3 protein: CSGGVQGLMGEKLFF; CDR3 DNA: TGCAGCGGCGGGGTACAGGGGCTTATGGGTGAAAAACTGTTTTTT; V gene: TRBV29-1; D gene: TRBD1; J gene: TRBJ1-4; clone size: .; CDR3 length: 15
CDR3 protein: CASSQEPTEHYGYTF; CDR3 DNA: TGCGCCAGCAGCCAAGAGCCGACAGAACACTATGGCTACACCTTC; V gene: TRBV4-1; D gene: .; J gene: TRBJ1-2; clone size: .; CDR3 length: 15
CDR3 protein: CASRQGGEQYF; CDR3 DNA: TGTGCCAGCAGACAGGGCGGCGAGCAGTACTTC; V gene: TRBV6-5; D gene: .; J gene: TRBJ2-7; clone size: .; CDR3 length: 11
CDR3 protein: CASSLAGGITEAFF; CDR3 DNA: TGTGCCAGCAGCTTAGCAGGGGGCATCACTGAAGCTTTCTTT; V gene: TRBV7-6; D gene: TRBD1; J gene: TRBJ1-1; clone size: .; CDR3 length: 14
CDR3 protein: CASTLYPDREGYTF; CDR3 DNA: TGTGCCAGTACCCTGTATCCGGACAGGGAAGGCTACACCTTC; V gene: TRBV19; D gene: TRBD1; J gene: TRBJ1-2; clone size: .; CDR3 length: 14
CDR3 protein: CASRRTGVGHEQFF; CDR3 DNA: TGTGCCAGCAGACGGACAGGGGTGGGTCATGAGCAGTTCTTC; V gene: TRBV6-5; D gene: TRBD1; J gene: TRBJ2-1; clone size: once; CDR3 length: 14
CDR3 protein: CASSLGQGQGETQYF; CDR3 DNA: TGTGCCAGCAGCTTAGGGCAGGGGCAGGGGGAGACCCAGTACTTC; V gene: TRBV7-3; D gene: .; J gene: TRBJ2-5; clone size: .; CDR3 length: 15
CDR3 protein: CASSLMLAGVEEQFF; CDR3 DNA: TGTGCCAGCAGTTTAATGCTAGCGGGAGTAGAGGAGCAGTTCTTC; V gene: TRBV28; D gene: TRBD2; J gene: TRBJ2-1; clone size: .; CDR3 length: 15
CDR3 protein: CASRDRVTSYEQYF; CDR3 DNA: TGTGCCAGTAGGGACAGGGTGACCTCCTACGAGCAGTACTTC; V gene: TRBV19; D gene: TRBD1; J gene: TRBJ2-7; clone size: .; CDR3 length: 14
CDR3 protein: CASSPKTGTRFIRRTYNEQFF; CDR3 DNA: TGTGCCAGCTCACCAAAAACAGGGACTAGATTTATTAGGAGGACCTACAATGAGCAGTTCTTC; V gene: TRBV18; D gene: TRBD2; J gene: TRBJ2-1; clone size: .; CDR3 length: 21
CDR3 protein: CASAQGADTQYF; CDR3 DNA: TGTGCCAGCGCCCAGGGTGCTGATACGCAGTATTTT; V gene: TRBV19; D gene: .; J gene: TRBJ2-3; clone size: .; CDR3 length: 12
CDR3 protein: CASRSGVSSTDTQYF; CDR3 DNA: TGCGCCAGCCGTAGCGGAGTCTCTAGCACAGATACGCAGTATTTT; V gene: TRBV4-3; D gene: .; J gene: TRBJ2-3; clone size: .; CDR3 length: 15
CDR3 protein: CASTLSPRTAYGYTF; CDR3 DNA: TGTGCCAGCACCCTTTCGCCAAGGACAGCCTATGGCTACACCTTC; V gene: TRBV28; D gene: .; J gene: TRBJ1-2; clone size: .; CDR3 length: 15
CDR3 protein: CASSYGDPYEQYF; CDR3 DNA: TGTGCCAGCAGCTACGGGGATCCCTACGAGCAGTACTTC; V gene: TRBV7-9; D gene: .; J gene: TRBJ2-7; clone size: .; CDR3 length: 13
CDR3 protein: CASSLAGPYNEQFF; CDR3 DNA: TGTGCCAGCAGTTTAGCGGGGCCCTACAATGAGCAGTTCTTC; V gene: TRBV27; D gene: .; J gene: TRBJ2-1; clone size: once; CDR3 length: 14
CDR3 protein: CASSIRDSNQPQHF; CDR3 DNA: TGTGCCAGTAGTATTCGGGACTCCAATCAGCCCCAGCATTTT; V gene: TRBV19; D gene: .; J gene: TRBJ1-5; clone size: .; CDR3 length: 14
CDR3 protein: CASSMGGLAGEVTSYNEQFF; CDR3 DNA: TGTGCCAGTAGTATGGGAGGACTAGCGGGAGAAGTGACCTCCTACAATGAGCAGTTCTTC; V gene: TRBV19; D gene: TRBD2; J gene: TRBJ2-1; clone size: once; CDR3 length: 20
CDR3 protein: CASSLPRTDSGNTIYF; CDR3 DNA: TGTGCCAGCAGCTTACCTCGGACAGACTCTGGAAACACCATATATTTT; V gene: TRBV5-4; D gene: .; J gene: TRBJ1-3; clone size: few; CDR3 length: 16